Sequencing of this T cell receptor (beta chain) was carried out in a study of glioma-infiltrating T cells. Findings and caveats of the study: Gliomas, especially low-grade, showed above-expected tissue-blood divergence; non-neoplastic patients showed below. Only very few CDR3 sequences appeared in both tissue and blood.

Many counts were recorded for this clonotype. The antigen is undetermined. Amplification of TCR alpha and beta CDR3 regions from RNA used iRepertoire nested multiplex PCR. One-step reverse transcription and amplification started from about 100-400 ng of tissue mRNA or PBMC total RNA. TCRdb processed the multiplex PCR reads anew with MiXCR; each CDR3 protein has one entry. This sample has approximately 88,000 distinct CDR3 sequences, with roughly 23% found just once. In germline, CDR1 is SGHTA, CDR2 FQGNSA. The CDR3 spans 13 residues. The V end lost 3 bases, the J end lost 2 bases, and 7 bases lay between the germline ends.

The chain has TRBV7-2 and TRBJ2-5, with D hard to call. The clonotype was recovered from a human donor with low-grade glioma or glioblastoma, undergoing nonglioma brain surgery, or in good health (not recorded which). Input material: glioma tissue, nonneoplastic brain tissue, or PBMCs (not recorded which). CDR3 sequence reads: CASSLSPQETQYF. The CDR3 DNA reads TGTGCCAGCAGCTTGTCACCGCAAGAGACCCAGTACTTC.